The clone carrying this T cell receptor (beta chain) was observed once. This sample's RNA came from whole unsorted tissue. Three rounds of nested PCR, following a modified ARM-PCR protocol, produced the TCRbeta library. TCRdb analysed the multiplex PCR reads with MiXCR anew, one entry per CDR3 protein. The table records around 71,000 distinct CDR3 sequences, roughly two thirds of them present only once. This record belongs to a study of tumor and adjacent non-tumor tissue in lung cancer. Study-wide background: Each sample yielded around 4 million productive TCRbeta reads on average.

V dropped 8 bases and J dropped 3; count of bases not matched to a gene: 15. The CDR3 contains 16 residues. CDR1 and CDR2 (germline): MNHNS, SASEGT. The chain links TRBV6-1 to TRBJ2-7; 8 bases are a match to TRBD2. The sample was lung tumor tissue. This TCR was recovered from a woman between 35 and 50 years old with non-small cell lung cancer. The CDR3 sequence: CASVFNGGGTIYEQYF. CDR3 bases: TGTGCCAGCGTTTTCAATGGCGGGGGGACGATCTACGAGCAGTACTTC.